What follows are 21 T cell receptor beta chains derived from one specimen sequenced in a study of response to subunit inactivated influenza vaccine. TCRdb reprocessed the RT-PCR reads with MiXCR, giving one entry per CDR3 protein. The sample carries over 750,000 distinct CDR3 sequences, 21% recorded once. Sequences were derived from PBMCs from blood, sampled 4 to 6 days after vaccination. These TCRs come from a man aged 45-65 years who received an inactivated influenza vaccine.

This clonotype was observed a few times. The V call is TRBV6-5, the J call TRBJ2-7; D call uncertain. Trimming shortened V by 0 bases and J by 4 bases, and 10 bases separated the two germline ends. CDR3 length: 14 residues. Per germline, CDR1 MNHEY and CDR2 SVGAGI. CDR3 sequence: CASSYSANRYEQYF. The CDR3 nucleotides read TGTGCCAGCAGTTACTCGGCGAACCGTTACGAGCAGTACTTC.

The gene calls are TRBV10-3 and TRBJ1-3; TRBD1 is a possible D gene (5 bases). Trimming removed 6 bases at V and 2 bases at J, with 8 bases between. The V gene's germline CDR1 is ENHRY and CDR2 SYGVKD. CDR3 length: 13 amino acids. CDR3 sequence: CAIRSRAGNTIYF. In DNA, the CDR3 is TGTGCCATCAGAAGCAGGGCTGGAAACACCATATATTTT.

This clonotype was seen only a few times. This chain connects TRBV20-1 to TRBJ2-5, with a tentative D call TRBD1 (5 bases). The germline V gene has CDR1 DFQATT and CDR2 SNEGSKA (reference sequence). V lost 1 base to trimming and J lost 7 bases, with 16 bases between them. This CDR3 region has 14 residues. The CDR3 sequence: CSARVAGLYGTQYF. CDR3 bases: TGCAGTGCTAGAGTCGCAGGGTTATACGGGACCCAGTACTTC.

The chain is built from TRBV5-1 and TRBJ2-7; maybe TRBD2 (5 bases). Trimming shortened V by 0 bases and J by 5 bases, and 12 bases separated the two germline ends. Germline loops: CDR1 SGHRS, CDR2 YFSETQ. The CDR3 loop spans 14 amino acids. The CDR3 sequence is CASSLEVRTDEQYF. CDR3 bases: TGCGCCAGCAGCTTGGAAGTTCGGACTGACGAGCAGTACTTC.

In its sample, this clonotype was seen many times. The J gene is TRBJ2-1, the V gene TRBV5-1; TRBD2 might be the D (5 bases). Trimming shortened V by 4 bases and J by 4 bases, and 15 bases separated the two germline ends. Per the germline V gene, CDR1 is SGHRS and CDR2 is YFSETQ. The CDR3 length is 15 residues. DNA of the CDR3: TGCGCCAGCAGCCATGGGGAGTGGAATTACAATGAGCAGTTCTTC. Translating it yields CASSHGEWNYNEQFF.

This clonotype came up a few times. The CDR3 DNA sequence: TGCGCCAGCAGCTTGGAAGGACCCCCCGGGGATACGCAGTATTTT. Translating it yields CASSLEGPPGDTQYF. V and J are TRBV5-1 and TRBJ2-3; D gene uncertain. The CDR3 is made up of 15 amino acids. V lost 0 bases, J lost 6 bases, and 14 bases lay in between. CDR1 is SGHRS and CDR2 is YFSETQ in the germline V gene.

The chain has TRBV29-1 and TRBJ2-1; D is unclear. The germline gives CDR1 SQVTM, CDR2 ANQGSEA. This CDR3 contains 10 residues. V lost 0 bases and J 8 bases, leaving 2 bases between the germline ends. CDR3 region: CSVEEDEQFF. The CDR3 nucleotides are TGCAGCGTTGAAGAAGATGAGCAGTTCTTC.

The rearrangement links TRBV10-3 to TRBJ2-7; maybe TRBD2 (6 bases). CDR3 length equals 12 residues. V was shortened by 8 bases and J by 0 bases, with 8 bases between the two germline ends. Germline V lookup: CDR1 ENHRY, CDR2 SYGVKD. CDR3 loop: CAIGGDSYEQYF. CDR3 nucleotide sequence: TGTGCCATCGGCGGGGACTCCTACGAGCAGTACTTC.

The chain carries TRBV29-1 and TRBJ2-3; D not certain. The CDR3 totals 13 residues. Trimming cost V 6 bases and J 6 bases, with 16 bases left between them. CDR1 and CDR2 (germline): SQVTM, ANQGSEA. The CDR3 DNA is TGCAGCGTCGATGGGTCTCTGGGGGATACGCAGTATTTT. It specifies CSVDGSLGDTQYF.

The rearrangement uses TRBV20-1 and TRBJ2-3; 7 bases align to TRBD2. The germline gives CDR1 DFQATT, CDR2 SNEGSKA (reference sequence). The ends lost 1 base at V and 2 bases at J; junction bases unmatched: 6. The CDR3 spans 15 residues. The CDR3 sequence: CSARALAEVTDTQYF. The CDR3 coding sequence is TGCAGTGCTAGAGCTCTAGCGGAAGTCACAGATACGCAGTATTTT.

This chain joins TRBV6-2 or TRBV6-3 and TRBJ2-7; no clear D. CDR1 and CDR2 (germline): MNHEY, SVGEGT. With 7 bases removed from V and 3 bases from J, the gap between germline ends came to 13 bases. The CDR3 totals 13 residues. In nucleotides, the CDR3 is TGTGCCAGCACGGATGTGGGCCTCTACGAGCAGTACTTC. Translation: CASTDVGLYEQYF.

This clonotype turned up a few times. The chain has TRBV24-1 and TRBJ2-3, with 8 bases lining up with TRBD2. The germline gives CDR1 KGHDR, CDR2 SFDVKD. The CDR3 is made up of 15 amino acids. Germline trimming cut 4 bases from V and 3 bases from J; bases unmatched to any gene: 5. CDR3 in DNA: TGTGCCACCAGTGAAAGCGGGAGAACGACAGATACGCAGTATTTT. This encodes CATSESGRTTDTQYF.

This clonotype was observed a handful of times. The V gene is TRBV7-9, the J gene TRBJ2-2; D gene ambiguous. The CDR3 spans 15 residues. The germline gives CDR1 SEHNR, CDR2 FQNEAQ (reference sequence). The V end lost 5 bases, the J end lost 1 base, and 11 bases lay between the germline ends. The CDR3, as DNA: TGTGCCAGCAGCCCAATCCCACAGAACACCGGGGAGCTGTTTTTT. The encoded protein is CASSPIPQNTGELFF. Supplemented by reference TRBV7-9 and TRBJ2-2, the full variable domain reads DTGVSQNPRHKITKRGQNVTFRCDPISEHNRLYWYRQTLGQGPEFLTYFQNEAQLEKSRLLSDRFSAERPKGSFSTLEIQRTEQGDSAMYLCASSPIPQNTGELFFGEGSRLTVL.

This clonotype occurred a few times. CDR3 sequence reads: CASSSTTGNTEAFF. CDR3 nucleotides: TGCGCCAGCAGCTCAACGACAGGGAACACTGAAGCTTTCTTT. V gene TRBV5-1 combines with J gene TRBJ1-1, with a tentative D call TRBD1 (6 bases). The CDR3 covers 14 residues. Germline values: CDR1 SGHRS, CDR2 YFSETQ. V was clipped by 3 bases and J by 1 base, with 10 bases between them. Supplemented by reference TRBV5-1 and TRBJ1-1, the full variable domain reads KAGVTQTPRYLIKTRGQQVTLSCSPISGHRSVSWYQQTPGQGLQFLFEYFSETQRNKGNFPGRFSGRQFSNSRSEMNVSTLELGDSALYLCASSSTTGNTEAFFGQGTRLTVV.

The chain joins TRBV7-6 to TRBJ2-3; no clear D gene. Trimming left V 4 bases short and J 0 bases short, with 17 bases between. CDR3 length: 17 amino acids. The germline gives CDR1 SGHVS, CDR2 FNYEAQ. CDR3 region: CASSSTPYPSSTDTQYF. The CDR3 DNA is TGTGCCAGCAGCTCGACTCCATACCCCTCTAGCACAGATACGCAGTATTTT.

The chain links TRBV2 to TRBJ2-7; D possibly corresponds to TRBD1 (5 bases). The CDR3 is made up of 13 amino acids. Germline CDR1 is SNHLY and CDR2 is FYNNEI. Trimming left V 5 bases short and J 6 bases short, with 14 bases between. The CDR3 DNA reads as TGTGCCAGCAGTAATAGGGGCTTTGGCGAGCAGTACTTC. Translated: CASSNRGFGEQYF.

The genes are TRBV14 and TRBJ2-1, with D possibly being TRBD1 (6 bases). V was pared by 1 base and J by 7 bases, with 17 bases between. CDR1 and CDR2 from the germline V gene are SGHDN and FVKESK. The CDR3 loop spans 16 amino acids. The DNA for the CDR3 is TGTGCCAGCAGCCAAGCGGACGCAGGGGTGTTTAATGAGCAGTTCTTC. Its translation is CASSQADAGVFNEQFF.

This clonotype was counted at least ten times. The V and J genes are TRBV5-1 and TRBJ2-1; a possible D gene is TRBD1 (5 bases). The germline CDR1 and CDR2 sequences are SGHRS and YFSETQ. The CDR3 has 14 residues. Trimming shortened V by 3 bases and J by 6 bases, and 13 bases separated the two germline ends. The CDR3: CASSWWAGPNEQFF. CDR3 DNA sequence: TGCGCCAGCAGCTGGTGGGCAGGGCCCAATGAGCAGTTCTTC.

This clonotype was found once. Here the CDR3 DNA reads TGCGCCAGCAGCTGGGGCTGGGGACAGGGAGAAGAGACCCAGTACTTC. Protein sequence: CASSWGWGQGEETQYF. The chain links TRBV5-1 to TRBJ2-5, with 9 positions matching TRBD1. Germline CDR1 reads SGHRS; CDR2 reads YFSETQ. The V segment lost 3 bases and the J segment 3 bases; nucleotides outside the gene matches: 9. The CDR3 totals 16 residues.

The V gene is TRBV10-2, the J gene TRBJ2-5, with D tentatively TRBD2 (7 bases). There are 15 residues in the CDR3. Germline V lookup: CDR1 WSHSY, CDR2 SAAADI. Deletions cut 6 bases from V and 0 bases from J, with 14 bases between. As DNA, the CDR3 is TGCGCCAGCAGCCCAAGGGGGGGAAACCAAGAGACCCAGTACTTC. Protein sequence: CASSPRGGNQETQYF.

As concerns this clonotype: One end of the junction does not line up with germline, which may come from a read error. The chain employs TRBV10-3 and TRBJ2-1; 11 nucleotides line up with TRBD1. This CDR3 spans 15 amino acids. Per the germline V gene, CDR1 is ENHRY and CDR2 is SYGVKD. The CDR3, as DNA: TGTGCCATCAGTGACCTGGGACAGGGGGGCAATGAGCATTTCTTC. Translated, it gives CAISDLGQGGNEHFF.